What follows are 26 T cell receptor beta chains derived from one specimen sequenced in a study of T cell responses to AZD1222 COVID-19 vaccine. Clones were read by immunoSEQ multiplex PCR, and TCRdb kept only the in-frame ones, dropping some. Among about 120,000 clones listed, 90% were seen once. The material sequenced was peripheral blood, taken 28 days after the second dose of the MenACWY control vaccine. The receptors here all came from an adult who received the MenACWY meningococcal vaccine as a control.

The chain joins TRBV18 to TRBJ1-1, with D unresolved. V was shortened by 5 bases and J by 5 bases, with 12 bases between the two germline ends. This CDR3 contains 13 residues. Germline V lookup: CDR1 KGHSH, CDR2 LQKENI. DNA for the CDR3: TGTGCCAGCTCAATACCCGGGGTTACTGAAGCTTTCTTT. This encodes CASSIPGVTEAFF.

The gene calls are TRBV9 and TRBJ2-7; D not resolved. V lost 0 bases, J lost 4 bases, and 5 bases lay in between. This CDR3 has 12 residues. Looked up from germline, CDR1 is SGDLS and CDR2 is YYNGEE. In DNA, the CDR3 is TGTGCCAGCAGCGTAGTCGGGTACGAGCAGTACGTC. The encoded protein is CASSVVGYEQYV.

The V gene is TRBV7-2, the J gene TRBJ2-7; no firm D call. Trimming took off 2 bases at V and 5 bases at J, with 16 bases between the two ends. The CDR3 consists of 15 residues. Germline V lookup: CDR1 SGHTA, CDR2 FQGNSA. CDR3 in amino acids: CASSLSATLNHEQYF. CDR3 nucleotides: TGTGCCAGCAGCTTATCCGCGACTCTTAACCACGAGCAGTACTTC.

This clone was picked up one time. The chain uses TRBV6-1 and TRBJ2-1; D may match TRBD1 or TRBD2 (5 bases each). This CDR3 comprises 12 residues. Trimming left V 2 bases short and J 9 bases short, with 8 bases between. CDR1 MNHNS and CDR2 SASEGT come from the germline V gene. CDR3 region: CASSERGGEQFF. DNA of the CDR3: TGTGCCAGCAGTGAACGGGGCGGTGAGCAGTTCTTC.

This clone was observed a single time. The chain has TRBV27 and TRBJ2-7; D possibly uses TRBD1 or TRBD2 (5 bases each). CDR3 length equals 14 residues. Germline CDR1 reads MNHEY; CDR2 reads SMNVEV (reference sequence). V lost 6 bases, J lost 3 bases, and 15 bases lay in between. The CDR3 is CASRSRDGLYEQYF. In nucleotides, the CDR3 is TGTGCCAGCAGGTCCCGGGACGGGCTCTACGAGCAGTACTTC.

The chain uses TRBV6-6 and TRBJ1-4, with 7 bases aligning to TRBD1. This CDR3 spans 15 amino acids. The germline V gene encodes CDR1 MNHNY and CDR2 SVGAGI (reference sequence). Unmatched junction bases numbered 10, after V lost 2 bases and J lost 10 bases. CDR3 in DNA: TGTGCCAGCAGTTACGAGGGACAGCCGTCCCGAAAACTGTTTTTT. It yields the protein CASSYEGQPSRKLFF.

V is TRBV2 and J is TRBJ1-2; TRBD1 is a possible D gene (5 bases). The V gene's germline CDR1 is SNHLY and CDR2 FYNNEI. Trimming took 1 base from V and 3 from J, leaving 15 bases between them. The CDR3 is 16 amino acids. In DNA, the CDR3 is TGTGCCAGCAGTGAAGTTCCGGCAGGGCGGGACTATGGCTACACCTTC. Its protein is CASSEVPAGRDYGYTF. The full variable domain, with the rest looked up from reference TRBV2 and TRBJ1-2, is EPEVTQTPSHQVTQMGQEVILRCVPISNHLYFYWYRQILGQKVEFLVSFYNNEISEKSEIFDDQFSVERPDGSNFTLKIRSTKLEDSAMYFCASSEVPAGRDYGYTFGSGTRLTVV.

V gene TRBV7-2 combines with J gene TRBJ2-2; D unclear. V dropped 0 bases and J dropped 2 bases, with 7 bases sitting between them. In germline, CDR1 is SGHTA, CDR2 FQGNSA. The CDR3 loop spans 15 amino acids. The CDR3 here is CASSLALDNTGELFF. In DNA, the CDR3 is TGTGCCAGCAGCTTAGCGCTGGACAACACCGGGGAGCTGTTTTTT.

The chain has TRBV4-1 and TRBJ2-3, with D perhaps TRBD1 (6 bases). V lost 5 bases to trimming and J lost 0 bases, with 24 bases between them. Looked up from germline, CDR1 is MGHRA and CDR2 is YSYEKL. The CDR3 is made up of 19 amino acids. The CDR3 DNA is TGCGCCAGCAGCTCCCATAACCGGCAACAGGGATGGAGCACAGATACGCAGTATTTT. This codes for CASSSHNRQQGWSTDTQYF.

This clone was seen once. V is TRBV28 and J is TRBJ1-5; unclear D gene. The CDR3 length is 16 residues. Germline V gene lookup returns CDR1 MDHEN and CDR2 SYDVKM. Deletions cut 2 bases from V and 0 bases from J, with 11 bases between. DNA of the CDR3: TGTGCCAGCAGTTTACTCCCTGTGGGTAGCAATCAGCCCCAGCATTTT. Protein: CASSLLPVGSNQPQHF.

J is TRBJ1-3 and V is TRBV9, with 10 bases identical to TRBD1. CDR3 length: 16 residues. V was pared by 0 bases and J by 6 bases, with 6 bases of the junction left unmatched. CDR1 and CDR2 (germline): SGDLS, YYNGEE. The CDR3 DNA reads TGTGCCAGCAGCGTAGATGGGCGACAGGGGGCAAACACCATATATTTT. Translated, it gives CASSVDGRQGANTIYF.

This clone was observed a single time. The chain carries TRBV4-3 and TRBJ2-5, with D possibly being TRBD1 or TRBD2 (5 bases each). The V end lost 0 bases, the J end lost 0 bases, and 8 bases lay between the germline ends. Germline CDR1 and CDR2: LGHNA and YSLEER. The CDR3 contains 15 residues. The CDR3 is CASSQEGTNQETQYF. CDR3 nucleotides: TGCGCCAGCAGCCAAGAGGGGACCAACCAAGAGACCCAGTACTTC.

This chain joins TRBV5-1 and TRBJ2-7, with D tentatively TRBD2 (6 bases). The CDR3 is 14 residues long. The germline V gene encodes CDR1 SGHRS and CDR2 YFSETQ. V was shortened by 6 bases and J by 6 bases, with 19 bases between the two germline ends. CDR3 loop: CASTTGTPSSEQYF. The CDR3 nucleotides are TGCGCCAGCACAACCGGGACTCCATCTTCCGAGCAGTACTTC.

The J gene is TRBJ2-7, the V gene TRBV13; perhaps TRBD1 as D (6 bases). The germline V gene encodes CDR1 PRHDT and CDR2 FYEKMQ (reference sequence). This CDR3 contains 14 residues. Trimming left V 0 bases short and J 1 base short, with 7 bases between. The CDR3 loop is CASSLGGQSYEQYV. Here the CDR3 DNA reads TGTGCCAGCAGCTTAGGCGGACAGTCCTACGAGCAGTACGTC.

This sequence joins TRBV29-1 and TRBJ2-7, with a tentative D call TRBD1 (6 bases). V lost 4 bases to trimming and J lost 7 bases, with 17 bases between them. The CDR3 extends over 13 amino acids. Per the germline V gene, CDR1 is SQVTM and CDR2 is ANQGSEA. In DNA, the CDR3 is TGCAGCGTTGCTGACAGGAGTCCGAGGGAGCAGTACTTC. This gives the protein CSVADRSPREQYF.

The chain uses TRBV5-4 and TRBJ1-2; 10 bases line up with TRBD1. This CDR3 has 16 amino acids. With V trimmed by 4 bases and J by 8 bases, 14 bases remained unmatched. Germline V gene sequence: CDR1 SGHNT, CDR2 YYREEE (reference sequence). CDR3 nucleotide sequence: TGTGCCAGCAGCCGGGGCGGGACAGGGGACCTATTCGGCTACACCTTC. This encodes CASSRGGTGDLFGYTF.

This chain links TRBV3-1 (or the pseudogene TRBV3-2) with TRBJ1-1, with TRBD1 as a possible D gene (6 bases). The CDR3 has 16 amino acids. Trimming took off 2 bases at V and 10 bases at J, with 23 bases between the two ends. Germline assignment: CDR1 LGHDT and CDR2 YNNKEL (reference sequence). The CDR3, as DNA: TGTGCCAGCAGCCAAAAACAGTCACAGGGTTCTGGGGGAGCTTTCTTT. Translating it yields CASSQKQSQGSGGAFF.

The CDR3: CASRGQRDEKLFF. DNA of the CDR3: TGTGCCAGCAGGGGACAGAGGGATGAAAAACTGTTTTTT. The gene calls are TRBV28 and TRBJ1-4, with 7 bases lining up with TRBD1. The V and J ends lost 6 bases and 6 bases, in that order; junction bases with no gene match: 4. Germline V CDR1 and CDR2: MDHEN, SYDVKM. The length of the CDR3 is 13 residues. The full variable domain, rest sourced from reference TRBV28 and TRBJ1-4, is DVKVTQSSRYLVKRTGEKVFLECVQDMDHENMFWYRQDPGLGLRLIYFSYDVKMKEKGDIPEGYSVSREKKERFSLILESASTNQTSMYLCASRGQRDEKLFFGSGTQLSVL.

The chain recombines TRBV28 with TRBJ1-5, with D possibly matching TRBD1 (6 bases). From germline, CDR1 is MDHEN and CDR2 SYDVKM. There are 13 residues in the CDR3. The ends were cut back, 11 bases at V and 3 bases at J, with 14 bases in the middle. In nucleotides, the CDR3 is TGTGCCGGAGGGGGGGGAAACAATCAGCCCCAGCATTTT. Translating it yields CAGGGGNNQPQHF.

CDR3 DNA: TGTGCCAGCAGCCAGGGCGGGGACCGCACAGATACGCAGTATTTT. Protein sequence: CASSQGGDRTDTQYF. The V gene is TRBV3-1 (or the pseudogene TRBV3-2), the J gene TRBJ2-3, with D perhaps matching TRBD2 (6 bases). Per the germline V gene, CDR1 is LGHDT and CDR2 is YNNKEL (reference sequence). The ends were cut back, 3 bases at V and 1 base at J, with 11 bases in the middle. The CDR3 spans 15 residues.

V gene TRBV28 combines with J gene TRBJ2-5, with D perhaps TRBD1 or TRBD2 (5 bases each). Germline lookup yields CDR1 MDHEN and CDR2 SYDVKM. The CDR3 has 16 residues. Between the trimmed V and J ends, which lost 1 base and 3 bases, there was a span of 15 bases. The DNA for the CDR3 is TGTGCCAGCAGTTTATACAAGGGGCGGGTTGAAGAGACCCAGTACTTC. It specifies CASSLYKGRVEETQYF.

The chain recombines TRBV7-9 with TRBJ2-7, with no clear D. Germline values: CDR1 SEHNR, CDR2 FQNEAQ (reference sequence). V was cut by 5 bases and J by 1 base, with 12 bases left in between. The CDR3 contains 14 residues. CDR3 DNA: TGTGCCAGCAGCGGCGCGTCGAAGTCCTACGAGCAGTACTTC. Translated, it gives CASSGASKSYEQYF.

This sequence joins TRBV14 and TRBJ2-1; TRBD1 is a possible D gene (6 bases). Trimming shortened V by 4 bases and J by 1 base, and 17 bases separated the two germline ends. Germline V gene data show CDR1 as SGHDN and CDR2 as FVKESK. CDR3 length: 17 amino acids. CDR3 in DNA: TGTGCCAGCAGCCCCCGACCAGGGGAAGTTTCCTACAATGAGCAGTTCTTC. Amino acid sequence: CASSPRPGEVSYNEQFF.

The J gene is TRBJ1-6, the V gene TRBV11-2; tentatively, D is TRBD1 (5 bases). Germline-derived CDR1 and CDR2 are SGHAT and FQNNGV. With 0 bases removed from V and 14 bases from J, the gap between germline ends came to 11 bases. The CDR3 totals 13 residues. The chain's CDR3 is CASSLDSGWALHF. The CDR3 DNA reads TGTGCCAGCAGCTTAGATTCAGGGTGGGCCCTCCACTTT. The full variable domain, completed using reference TRBV11-2 and TRBJ1-6, is EAGVAQSPRYKIIEKRQSVAFWCNPISGHATLYWYQQILGQGPKLLIQFQNNGVVDDSQLPKDRFSAERLKGVDSTLKIQPAKLEDSAVYLCASSLDSGWALHFGNGTRLTVT.

The chain employs TRBV5-6 and TRBJ2-5; 9 nucleotides agree with TRBD2. Per the germline V gene, CDR1 is SGHDT and CDR2 is YYEEEE. The CDR3 runs 13 residues. The trim removed 4 bases at V and 5 bases at J, leaving 3 bases unmatched. In DNA, the CDR3 is TGTGCCAGCAGCGTTAGCGGGGGTGAGACCCAGTACTTC. This encodes CASSVSGGETQYF.

V and J are TRBV29-1 and TRBJ1-5; maybe TRBD1 (6 bases). The CDR3 is 14 residues long. Per germline, CDR1 SQVTM and CDR2 ANQGSEA. V was cut by 2 bases and J by 2 bases, with 10 bases left in between. The CDR3 DNA reads TGCAGCGTTGAAAAACAGGGCGGCAATCAGCCCCAGCATTTT. Translated: CSVEKQGGNQPQHF.